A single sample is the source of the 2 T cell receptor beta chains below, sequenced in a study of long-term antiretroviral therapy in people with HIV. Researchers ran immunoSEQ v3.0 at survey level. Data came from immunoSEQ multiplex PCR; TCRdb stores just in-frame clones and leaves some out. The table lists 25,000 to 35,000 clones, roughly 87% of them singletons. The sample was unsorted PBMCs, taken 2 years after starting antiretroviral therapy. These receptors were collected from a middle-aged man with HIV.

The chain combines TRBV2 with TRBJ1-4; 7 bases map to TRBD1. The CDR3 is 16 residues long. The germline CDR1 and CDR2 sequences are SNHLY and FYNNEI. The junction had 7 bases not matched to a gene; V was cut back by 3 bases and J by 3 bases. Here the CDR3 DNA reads TGTGCCAGCAGTGATTTACCGGGACAGCCTAATGAAAAACTGTTTTTT. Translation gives CASSDLPGQPNEKLFF.

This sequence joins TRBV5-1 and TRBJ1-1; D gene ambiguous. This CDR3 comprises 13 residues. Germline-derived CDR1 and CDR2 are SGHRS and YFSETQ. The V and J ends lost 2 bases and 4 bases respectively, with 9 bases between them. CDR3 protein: CASSLMGSTEAFF. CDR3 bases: TGCGCCAGCAGCTTAATGGGCAGCACTGAAGCTTTCTTT.